By share, the clone carrying this T cell receptor beta chain ranks as large (0.1 to 1%). The cDNA came from 5'RACE, which used 10-nucleotide random UMIs. TCRdb analysed the 5' RACE reads with MiXCR anew, one entry per CDR3 protein. The repertoire holds 9,500 to 12,000 distinct CDR3 sequences, with more than 20% as singletons. Germline CDR1 is LGHNA and CDR2 is YNFKEQ. Trimming pared 8 bases from V and 2 bases from J, leaving 12 bases between. This CDR3 is 13 amino acids long. This record belongs to a study of neurological immune-mediated disorders. The clonotype was recovered from a woman aged 60-75 years with HTLV-1-associated myelopathy (HAM/TSP). The sample consisted of CD8+ T cells from blood. V usage is TRBV4-2 and J usage is TRBJ1-1; D is undetermined. As DNA, the CDR3 is TGTGCCAGCCGACCACAGACAAACACTGAAGCTTTCTTT. Residues: CASRPQTNTEAFF.